These 27 T cell receptor beta chains originate from one sample sequenced in a study of cytomegalovirus exposure and HLA in healthy donors. Vbeta (60) and Jbeta (13) primers were used in the PCR. Profiled with immunoSEQ multiplex PCR; TCRdb holds only in-frame clones, not every one. The profile shows some 130,000 clones, about 80% of them singletons. Sequencing was performed on PBMCs. These receptors were obtained from a male donor in good health and CMV-seronegative.

The rearrangement links TRBV10-1 to TRBJ1-2; 7 bases map to TRBD1. V shed 8 bases and J 4 bases; nucleotides not matched to a gene: 13. CDR1 is WNHNN, CDR2 SYGVQD, per germline (reference sequence). This CDR3 is built from 15 residues. The CDR3 DNA reads TGCGCCAGCCTTTGGCGGGACAGATATAGCTATGGCTACACCTTC. It codes for CASLWRDRYSYGYTF.

This clone was seen only a few times. Its ends do not fully match the called genes, so a read error is possible. The rearrangement joins TRBV9 to TRBJ2-6; TRBD2 is a possible D gene (6 bases). CDR1 is SGDLS and CDR2 is YYNGEE in the germline V gene. The CDR3 runs 18 residues. This chain's CDR3 is CASSASLKGEAGANGLTF. The CDR3 DNA sequence: TGTGCCAGCAGCGCCTCCCTAAAAGGGGAGGCTGGGGCCAACGGCCTGACTTTC. Based on the CDR3 plus reference TRBV9 and TRBJ2-6, the full variable domain is DSGVTQTPKHLITATGQRVTLRCSPRSGDLSVYWYQQSLDQGLQFLIQYYNGEERAKGNILERFSAQQFPDLHSELNLSSLELGDSALYFCASSASLKGEAGANGLTFGAGSRLTVL.

Turning to this clone: Here the CDR3 omits its conserved ending phenylalanine or tryptophan, so a read error is the likely source. The rearrangement uses TRBV6-1 and TRBJ2-7, with D maybe TRBD1 (5 bases). The V gene lost 7 bases and the J gene lost 0 bases, with 13 bases spanning the gap. The CDR3 is 14 residues long. Germline V gene data show CDR1 as MNHNS and CDR2 as SASEGT. The CDR3 here is CASKTALSSYEQYL. The CDR3 DNA sequence: TGTGCCAGCAAGACAGCCCTGAGCTCCTACGAGCAGTACCTC.

The chain uses TRBV30 and TRBJ1-1; the D gene is possibly TRBD1 (6 bases). This CDR3 region has 15 residues. V lost 3 bases and J 0 bases, leaving 14 bases between the germline ends. Germline lookup yields CDR1 GTSNPN and CDR2 SVGIG (reference sequence). CDR3 region: CAWRGWGTLNTEAFF. In DNA, the CDR3 is TGTGCCTGGAGGGGTTGGGGGACATTGAACACTGAAGCTTTCTTT.

The chain is built from TRBV6-4 and TRBJ1-1; the D gene is possibly TRBD1 (6 bases). In germline, CDR1 is MRHNA, CDR2 SNTAGT. The CDR3 has 15 residues. Deletions cut 6 bases from V and 4 bases from J, with 18 bases between. Here the CDR3 DNA reads TGTGCCAGCAGGGAACTCACGAAAGGGGGCACTGAAGCTTTCTTT. It translates to CASRELTKGGTEAFF.

This clone was found once. The chain combines TRBV12-5 with TRBJ2-1; a possible D gene is TRBD2 (5 bases). With 6 bases removed from V and 9 bases from J, the gap between germline ends came to 9 bases. Germline assignment: CDR1 LGHNT and CDR2 FRNRAP. The CDR3 extends over 11 amino acids. CDR3 DNA: TGTGCTAGTGGCCGCCGGGGTGAGCAGTTCTTC. Protein product: CASGRRGEQFF.

The chain has TRBV14 and TRBJ2-2, with 11 bases that match TRBD2. With 5 bases clipped from V and 6 bases from J, the junction kept 5 bases outside the gene matches. The CDR3 is 15 amino acids. Germline V gene sequence: CDR1 SGHDN, CDR2 FVKESK. This CDR3 is CASSLRGLAAGELFF. Written as DNA, the CDR3 is TGTGCCAGCAGCTTAAGGGGACTAGCGGCCGGGGAGCTGTTTTTT.

The gene calls are TRBV11-2 and TRBJ2-3; TRBD2 agrees at 8 bases. Trimming cost V 5 bases and J 0 bases; bases outside gene matches: 13. The germline V gene encodes CDR1 SGHAT and CDR2 FQNNGV. The CDR3 is made up of 18 amino acids. CDR3 loop: CASSVLPRGGASTDTQYF. CDR3 nucleotide sequence: TGTGCCAGCAGCGTCCTTCCCCGGGGGGGAGCTAGCACAGATACGCAGTATTTT.

This clone was seen just once. The chain employs TRBV5-8 and TRBJ1-2, with D possibly being TRBD1 (6 bases). The CDR3 consists of 13 residues. V was clipped by 4 bases and J by 3 bases, with 10 bases between them. Germline CDR1 SGHTS, CDR2 YDEGEE. CDR3 protein: CASSPDRYYGYTF. Written as DNA, the CDR3 is TGTGCCAGCAGCCCGGACAGATACTATGGCTACACCTTC.

The V and J genes are TRBV11-3 and TRBJ2-1, with 10 bases identical to TRBD2. V was pared by 4 bases and J by 8 bases, with 11 bases of the junction left unmatched. Germline assignment: CDR1 SGHNT and CDR2 YENEEA. This CDR3 comprises 16 residues. CDR3 amino acids: CASSSRAGGPLYEQFF. The CDR3 DNA is TGTGCCAGCAGCTCCCGAGCGGGAGGGCCTTTATATGAGCAGTTCTTC. The full variable domain, with the rest looked up from reference TRBV11-3 and TRBJ2-1, is EAGVVQSPRYKIIEKKQPVAFWCNPISGHNTLYWYLQNLGQGPELLIRYENEEAVDDSQLPKDRFSAERLKGVDSTLKIQPAELGDSAVYLCASSSRAGGPLYEQFFGPGTRLTVL.

The chain carries TRBV7-2 and TRBJ2-1, with D possibly matching TRBD1 (5 bases). CDR3 length equals 17 residues. The V end was cut by 3 bases, the J end by 0 bases, with 15 bases between. Germline V gene lookup returns CDR1 SGHTA and CDR2 FQGNSA. The CDR3: CASSLVGQGSSYNEQFF. The DNA of the CDR3 is TGTGCCAGCAGCTTGGTCGGGCAGGGTAGCTCCTACAATGAGCAGTTCTTC.

The V and J genes are TRBV5-4 and TRBJ2-3; TRBD2 matches 7 bases. Germline loops: CDR1 SGHNT, CDR2 YYREEE (reference sequence). This CDR3 has 14 amino acids. The V and J ends lost 5 bases and 2 bases, in that order; junction bases with no gene match: 5. As DNA, the CDR3 is TGTGCCAGCAGTTGGGGGGGATCCACAGATACGCAGTATTTT. This translates into CASSWGGSTDTQYF. The full variable domain, rest sourced from reference TRBV5-4 and TRBJ2-3, is ETGVTQSPTHLIKTRGQQVTLRCSSQSGHNTVSWYQQALGQGPQFIFQYYREEENGRGNFPPRFSGLQFPNYSSELNVNALELDDSALYLCASSWGGSTDTQYFGPGTRLTVL.

This chain links TRBV4-3 with TRBJ2-7; D might be TRBD2 (5 bases). Trimming pared 1 base from V and 6 bases from J, leaving 22 bases between. This CDR3 is 17 amino acids long. Germline CDR1 LGHNA, CDR2 YSLEER. DNA for the CDR3: TGCGCCAGCAGCCAAGGCTTACTAGGGTTGAGCGGCGGCGAGCAGTACTTC. This gives the protein CASSQGLLGLSGGEQYF.

This CDR3 reads CASSPGTGYGYTF. The CDR3 DNA reads TGTGCCAGCAGCCCGGGGACAGGGTACGGCTACACCTTC. The chain uses TRBV6-1 and TRBJ1-2; 9 bases are a match to TRBD1. Per germline, CDR1 MNHNS and CDR2 SASEGT. V lost 6 bases to trimming and J lost 8 bases; unmatched junction nucleotides: 7. The CDR3 length is 13 residues.

This clone has just a few counts. Other nucleotide sequences in the sample specify the same CDR3. The chain combines TRBV9 with TRBJ1-3, with D uncertain. The CDR3 has 14 amino acids. V lost 3 bases and J lost 1, with 8 bases in between. Per the germline V gene, CDR1 is SGDLS and CDR2 is YYNGEE. The CDR3 spells CASSASGSGNTIYF. CDR3 coding DNA: TGTGCCAGCAGCGCCTCCGGGTCTGGAAACACCATATATTTT.

The chain carries TRBV2 and TRBJ2-4, with 7 bases fitting TRBD2. V lost 6 bases, J lost 5 bases, and 7 bases stayed unmatched. The CDR3 is 14 amino acids. Germline V gene sequence: CDR1 SNHLY, CDR2 FYNNEI. The CDR3 DNA follows: TGTGCCAGCAGGGTGGGGGGGGTCCAAAACATTCAGTACTTC. It specifies CASRVGGVQNIQYF. The complete variable domain, with remaining parts taken from reference TRBV2 and TRBJ2-4, reads EPEVTQTPSHQVTQMGQEVILRCVPISNHLYFYWYRQILGQKVEFLVSFYNNEISEKSEIFDDQFSVERPDGSNFTLKIRSTKLEDSAMYFCASRVGGVQNIQYFGAGTRLSVL.

The chain uses TRBV7-9 and TRBJ2-3, with 12 bases lining up with TRBD2. Per the germline V gene, CDR1 is SEHNR and CDR2 is FQNEAQ (reference sequence). The CDR3 sequence is 16 residues long. V was pared by 6 bases and J by 1 base, with 5 bases of the junction left unmatched. CDR3 bases: TGTGCCAGCAGTCCGACTAGCGGGAGAGGCACAGATACGCAGTATTTT. This translates into CASSPTSGRGTDTQYF.

V gene TRBV28 combines with J gene TRBJ2-5, with 12 bases fitting TRBD1. The DNA end is a closer match to TRBJ2-7, so the J assignment may be wrong. The CDR3 has 14 amino acids. The germline gives CDR1 MDHEN, CDR2 SYDVKM. In DNA, the CDR3 is TGTGCCAGCAGTTCGGGACAGGGGGCGAGCGAGCAGTACTTC. Translated, it gives CASSSGQGASEQYF.

This sequence joins TRBV5-6 and TRBJ2-3, with 7 bases identical to TRBD2. CDR3 size: 17 residues. Trimming took 4 bases from V and 6 from J; bases not matched to a gene: 17. The germline V gene encodes CDR1 SGHDT and CDR2 YYEEEE. DNA for the CDR3: TGTGCCAGCAGCGAACAATTCTTTGGGAGGGCCGGGGATACGCAGTATTTT. Translated: CASSEQFFGRAGDTQYF.

This sequence joins TRBV5-1 and TRBJ1-1; 10 nucleotides line up with TRBD1. The germline V gene encodes CDR1 SGHRS and CDR2 YFSETQ. With 4 bases clipped from V and 3 bases from J, the junction kept 12 bases outside the gene matches. CDR3 length: 17 amino acids. The CDR3 region has the DNA TGCGCCAGCAGCCACAATACCGTTGGGACAGGGGACACTGAAGCTTTCTTT. Protein product: CASSHNTVGTGDTEAFF.

This clone was seen just once. CDR3 DNA: TGTGCCAGCAGCTTAGGGGCTCGCATTGAGCAGTTCTTC. As protein: CASSLGARIEQFF. The rearrangement uses TRBV7-2 and TRBJ2-1; D ambiguous. The V end was cut by 1 base, the J end by 9 bases, with 10 bases between. This CDR3 region has 13 residues. Germline values: CDR1 SGHTA, CDR2 FQGNSA.

This chain links TRBV30 with TRBJ1-2; a weak D match, TRBD1 (5 bases). The CDR3 is made up of 12 amino acids. CDR1 is GTSNPN, CDR2 SVGIG, per germline (reference sequence). Deletions cut 3 bases from V and 1 base from J, with 6 bases between. CDR3 protein: CAWRGDNYGYTF. The DNA for the CDR3 is TGTGCCTGGAGAGGGGATAACTATGGCTACACCTTC.

The chain has TRBV11-2 and TRBJ2-7; D unresolved. The V end was cut by 1 base, the J end by 7 bases, with 5 bases between. The CDR3 covers 11 residues. CDR1 SGHAT and CDR2 FQNNGV come from the germline V gene. This CDR3 reads CASSLVHEQYF. The CDR3 DNA sequence: TGTGCCAGCAGCTTAGTCCATGAGCAGTACTTC.

The gene calls are TRBV28 and TRBJ2-3; the D is unclear. Germline lookup yields CDR1 MDHEN and CDR2 SYDVKM. CDR3 length: 15 residues. V was trimmed by 4 bases and J by 0 bases, leaving 11 bases between them. The CDR3 loop is CASSSYTASTDTQYF. The CDR3 DNA reads TGTGCCAGCAGTTCGTACACAGCTAGCACAGATACGCAGTATTTT. Full variable domain (remainder filled in from reference TRBV28 and TRBJ2-3): DVKVTQSSRYLVKRTGEKVFLECVQDMDHENMFWYRQDPGLGLRLIYFSYDVKMKEKGDIPEGYSVSREKKERFSLILESASTNQTSMYLCASSSYTASTDTQYFGPGTRLTVL.

The genes are TRBV14 and TRBJ2-3; D gene unclear. Per the germline V gene, CDR1 is SGHDN and CDR2 is FVKESK. This CDR3 region has 14 residues. V lost 5 bases, J lost 1 base, and 10 bases lay in between. CDR3 DNA: TGTGCCAGCAGCGATTGGGCAGGCACAGATACGCAGTATTTT. The encoded protein is CASSDWAGTDTQYF.

The chain is built from TRBV19 and TRBJ1-1, with D perhaps TRBD1 (5 bases). Germline loops: CDR1 LNHDA, CDR2 SQIVND (reference sequence). The V and J ends lost 0 bases and 1 base respectively, with 9 bases between them. The CDR3 is 15 residues long. CDR3 DNA sequence: TGTGCCAGTAGTATAGAAGGGGCGGCGAACACTGAAGCTTTCTTT. It codes for CASSIEGAANTEAFF. Based on the CDR3 plus reference TRBV19 and TRBJ1-1, the full variable domain is DGGITQSPKYLFRKEGQNVTLSCEQNLNHDAMYWYRQDPGQGLRLIYYSQIVNDFQKGDIAEGYSVSREKKESFPLTVTSAQKNPTAFYLCASSIEGAANTEAFFGQGTRLTVV.

V gene TRBV5-6 combines with J gene TRBJ2-2; possibly TRBD2 for D (5 bases). Trimming pared 4 bases from V and 4 bases from J, leaving 14 bases between. The CDR3 sequence is 15 residues long. From germline, CDR1 is SGHDT and CDR2 YYEEEE. CDR3 DNA: TGTGCCAGCAGCCCGGGCCCGGGGTTCACCGGGGAGCTGTTTTTT. Translation: CASSPGPGFTGELFF.